This T cell receptor beta chain was profiled in a study of shared clonotypes between healthy human individuals. J gave up 2 bases and V 6 bases, and 7 bases lay outside the gene matches. Germline V lookup: CDR1 SGHNT, CDR2 YENEEA. This CDR3 is built from 16 residues. A split of CD4+ cells into CD45RA+ naive and CD45RA-negative memory subsets was performed. Libraries were prepared by immunoSEQ multiplex PCR; TCRdb keeps only in-frame clonotypes and omits some of them. The table shows millions of clones, with more than 90% occurring only once. The sequenced sample consisted of naive CD4+ T cells sorted from blood. Documented subset: CD45RA+ positively selected. This sequence originates from a man between 18 and 35 years old in good health. The rearrangement uses TRBV11-3 and TRBJ2-3; 11 bases agree with TRBD2. The CDR3 here is CASSPTSGTNTDTQYF. DNA for the CDR3: TGTGCCAGCAGTCCGACTAGCGGGACGAACACAGATACGCAGTATTTT.